Presented here are 25 T cell receptor beta chains from one specimen sequenced in a study of CD8+ T cells in alopecia areata. The sample's treatment: oral pan-JAK inhibitor, 5-10 mg twice daily. Following RNA extraction, reverse transcription yielded cDNA that acted as the sequencing template. Using immunoSEQ multiplex PCR, the repertoire was profiled, and TCRdb retains in-frame clones only, with some absent. The table lists more than 200,000 clones, about 40% of them singletons. Sequenced material: CD4+ T cells sorted from blood, taken between weeks 36 and 40, from a patient treated with tofacitinib. These TCRs come from a human donor with alopecia areata.

This clone was observed a few times. This chain joins TRBV30 and TRBJ2-1, with D perhaps TRBD2 (6 bases). Germline V CDR1 and CDR2: GTSNPN, SVGIG (reference sequence). V shed 3 bases and J shed 0 bases, with 15 bases lying between them. The CDR3 totals 16 residues. CDR3 in amino acids: CAWSGRERISYNEQFF. The CDR3 region has the DNA TGTGCCTGGAGCGGTCGGGAGCGCATCTCCTACAATGAGCAGTTCTTC.

This chain uses TRBV10-3 with TRBJ2-5; unclear D gene. The CDR3 covers 12 residues. The V end lost 2 bases, the J end lost 2 bases, and 3 bases lay between the germline ends. Germline V gene sequence: CDR1 ENHRY, CDR2 SYGVKD. The CDR3 protein is CAISENQETQYF. In DNA form, the CDR3 reads TGTGCCATCAGTGAGAATCAAGAGACCCAGTACTTC.

This chain joins TRBV5-1 and TRBJ1-1; the D gene is possibly TRBD1 (5 bases). CDR1 SGHRS and CDR2 YFSETQ come from the germline V gene. This CDR3 has 15 residues. Trimming removed 6 bases at V and 4 bases at J, with 19 bases between. CDR3 loop: CASMGRGLKTTEAFF. CDR3 coding DNA: TGCGCCAGCATGGGGCGTGGACTGAAGACCACTGAAGCTTTCTTT.

This chain links TRBV6-5 with TRBJ2-7; 11 positions agree with TRBD2. CDR1 and CDR2 from the germline V gene are MNHEY and SVGAGI. The CDR3 extends over 15 amino acids. V shed 6 bases, J shed 3 bases, and the junction held 7 bases outside the gene matches. The CDR3 here is CASRQLAGAFYEQYF. The CDR3 DNA sequence: TGTGCCAGCAGGCAACTAGCGGGAGCCTTCTACGAGCAGTACTTC.

V is TRBV29-1 and J is TRBJ1-2; 11 positions agree with TRBD1. V lost 4 bases to trimming and J lost 7 bases; unmatched junction nucleotides: 11. The CDR3 totals 15 residues. Germline V gene data show CDR1 as SQVTM and CDR2 as ANQGSEA. The CDR3 here is CSVGTGGTPGSGYTF. DNA for the CDR3: TGCAGCGTTGGGACAGGGGGCACCCCGGGGAGTGGCTACACCTTC.

This chain connects TRBV29-1 to TRBJ1-1; D is unclear. There are 13 residues in the CDR3. Trimming took 7 bases from V and 1 from J, leaving 13 bases between them. In germline, CDR1 is SQVTM, CDR2 ANQGSEA. CDR3 sequence (DNA): TGCAGCGCCCCCTTCACAGCGAACACTGAAGCTTTCTTT. Translated: CSAPFTANTEAFF.

The CDR3 protein is CASRPGSPLGETQYF. The CDR3 DNA is TGTGCCAGCCGGCCGGGGTCACCACTCGGGGAGACCCAGTACTTC. The genes are TRBV5-4 and TRBJ2-5; a weak D match, TRBD2 (5 bases). The CDR3 covers 15 residues. V was trimmed by 7 bases and J by 5 bases, leaving 21 bases between them. Germline loops: CDR1 SGHNT, CDR2 YYREEE (reference sequence).

The chain couples TRBV29-1 to TRBJ2-3; maybe TRBD1 (7 bases). Germline CDR1 and CDR2: SQVTM and ANQGSEA. Trimming took off 7 bases at V and 7 bases at J, with 21 bases between the two ends. The CDR3 has 14 amino acids. CDR3 protein: CSGRGYRGPNTQYF. CDR3 nucleotides: TGCAGCGGACGGGGGTACAGGGGCCCCAATACGCAGTATTTT.

V and J are TRBV6-5 and TRBJ2-3, with D perhaps TRBD2 (6 bases). V dropped 0 bases and J dropped 5 bases, with 15 bases sitting between them. This CDR3 comprises 16 residues. CDR1 is MNHEY, CDR2 SVGAGI, per germline. The CDR3 DNA follows: TGTGCCAGCAGTTACTCGAGTCGCGGGAAGATAGATACGCAGTATTTT. This codes for CASSYSSRGKIDTQYF.

The J gene is TRBJ1-5, the V gene TRBV6-5; TRBD1 agrees at 7 bases. The V gene's germline CDR1 is MNHEY and CDR2 SVGAGI. The CDR3 is made up of 15 amino acids. J was trimmed by 7 bases and V by 3 bases; bases with no gene match: 9. The CDR3 loop is CASSYRWTGGQPQHF. The CDR3 DNA sequence: TGTGCCAGCAGTTATAGATGGACAGGAGGGCAGCCCCAGCATTTT.

This clone was seen a handful of times. This chain links TRBV11-2 with TRBJ2-5, with 8 bases matching TRBD1. Germline values: CDR1 SGHAT, CDR2 FQNNGV. CDR3 length: 14 residues. V lost 5 bases to trimming and J lost 1 base; unmatched junction nucleotides: 3. The CDR3 sequence is CASSPTGAQETQYF. The CDR3, as DNA: TGTGCCAGCAGCCCGACAGGGGCCCAAGAGACCCAGTACTTC.

The V and J genes are TRBV5-4 and TRBJ2-3, with D possibly being TRBD2 (6 bases). The V gene's germline CDR1 is SGHNT and CDR2 YYREEE (reference sequence). This CDR3 is 15 amino acids long. V was clipped by 0 bases and J by 9 bases, with 17 bases between them. The CDR3 nucleotides read TGTGCCAGCAGCTTGGCTGTGGTCGGGAGCCTGACGCAGTATTTT. It is translated as CASSLAVVGSLTQYF.

This clone showed up just a few times. The J gene is TRBJ2-1, the V gene TRBV29-1; TRBD2 matches at 15 bases. After removal of 2 bases from V and 10 bases from J, the junction contained 3 bases not matched to a gene. There are 14 residues in the CDR3. Germline values: CDR1 SQVTM, CDR2 ANQGSEA. The CDR3 coding sequence is TGCAGCGTTGAAAGGGGACTAGCGGGAGGAGAGCAGTTCTTC. Residues: CSVERGLAGGEQFF.

The chain combines TRBV7-3 with TRBJ2-5; D may be TRBD1 or TRBD2 (5 bases each). The CDR3 totals 16 residues. Germline V gives CDR1 SGHTA, CDR2 FQGTGA. V was clipped by 5 bases and J by 2 bases, with 18 bases between them. As DNA, the CDR3 is TGTGCCAGCAGCCTTTTTGGGGGATCGATTCAAGAGACCCAGTACTTC. It encodes CASSLFGGSIQETQYF.

CDR3 sequence reads: CASSSAGTGRSYEQYF. The CDR3 DNA sequence: TGTGCCAGCAGCAGCGCCGGGACAGGCCGCTCCTACGAGCAGTACTTC. This chain connects TRBV11-2 to TRBJ2-7; 8 bases map to TRBD1. V lost 5 bases to trimming and J lost 0 bases; unmatched junction nucleotides: 9. The germline gives CDR1 SGHAT, CDR2 FQNNGV. The CDR3 loop spans 16 amino acids.

CDR3 region: CASSRSSGSYEQYF. DNA for the CDR3: TGTGCCAGCAGTCGGTCTAGCGGCTCCTACGAGCAGTACTTC. This chain links TRBV7-2 with TRBJ2-7; 7 positions agree with TRBD2. The J segment lost 0 bases and the V segment lost 6 bases, leaving 5 bases of the junction unmatched. The CDR3 is 14 amino acids. Looked up from germline, CDR1 is SGHTA and CDR2 is FQGNSA. The variable domain in full, completed from reference TRBV7-2 and TRBJ2-7, reads GAGVSQSPSNKVTEKGKDVELRCDPISGHTALYWYRQSLGQGLEFLIYFQGNSAPDKSGLPSDRFSAERTGGSVSTLTIQRTQQEDSAVYLCASSRSSGSYEQYFGPGTRLTVT.

V usage is TRBV28 and J usage is TRBJ1-5; D is ambiguous. The CDR3 totals 15 residues. Germline V lookup: CDR1 MDHEN, CDR2 SYDVKM. Between the trimmed V and J ends, which lost 7 bases and 0 bases, there was a span of 13 bases. This CDR3 reads CASTLGGNSNQPQHF. The DNA for the CDR3 is TGTGCCAGCACCCTGGGAGGGAATAGCAATCAGCCCCAGCATTTT.

Only a few counts were recorded for this clone. This chain links TRBV10-3 with TRBJ1-5; possibly TRBD1 for D (6 bases). This CDR3 is 15 amino acids long. Trimming took 2 bases from V and 1 from J, leaving 9 bases between them. Per the germline V gene, CDR1 is ENHRY and CDR2 is SYGVKD. In DNA, the CDR3 is TGTGCCATCAGTGAGGGGGGCTTGAGCAATCAGCCCCAGCATTTT. Translating it yields CAISEGGLSNQPQHF.

The J gene is TRBJ2-5, the V gene TRBV13; D may be TRBD2 (7 bases). From germline, CDR1 is PRHDT and CDR2 FYEKMQ (reference sequence). V dropped 4 bases and J dropped 4 bases, with 19 bases sitting between them. The CDR3 has 16 residues. This CDR3 reads CASSYPTAGAGETQYF. CDR3 DNA sequence: TGTGCCAGCAGCTATCCAACCGCGGGGGCGGGAGAGACCCAGTACTTC.

This clone was seen only a few times. The rearrangement joins TRBV7-9 to TRBJ1-5; D is uncertain. V lost 2 bases and J lost 0, with 5 bases in between. The CDR3 is 14 residues long. Germline V gene lookup returns CDR1 SEHNR and CDR2 FQNEAQ (reference sequence). The CDR3 DNA sequence: TGTGCCAGCAGCTTACAATATAGCAATCAGCCCCAGCATTTT. Its translation: CASSLQYSNQPQHF.

The gene calls are TRBV10-3 and TRBJ2-3; TRBD1 is a possible D gene (6 bases). The CDR3 extends over 13 amino acids. The V and J ends lost 5 bases and 2 bases respectively, with 8 bases between them. Germline CDR1 and CDR2: ENHRY and SYGVKD. The CDR3 nucleotides are TGTGCCATCAGTACAGGGACCACAGATACGCAGTATTTT. Translating it yields CAISTGTTDTQYF.

This chain links TRBV10-3 with TRBJ1-1, with TRBD1 matching 7 bases. The CDR3 is made up of 17 amino acids. V lost 6 bases and J lost 6; bases outside the gene matches: 19. CDR1 and CDR2 from the germline V gene are ENHRY and SYGVKD. The CDR3 is CAISPRPVTGVGAEAFF. The DNA of the CDR3 is TGTGCCATCAGCCCGAGACCAGTTACAGGGGTTGGAGCTGAAGCTTTCTTT.

This CDR3 reads CAWTGGRGNTIYF. The CDR3, as DNA: TGTGCCTGGACGGGCGGCCGGGGAAACACCATATATTTT. The rearrangement joins TRBV30 to TRBJ1-3; D gene uncertain. The CDR3 is 13 amino acids. With 4 bases removed from V and 4 bases from J, the gap between germline ends came to 11 bases. Germline V gene data show CDR1 as GTSNPN and CDR2 as SVGIG (reference sequence).

V usage is TRBV4-2 and J usage is TRBJ1-2; D is uncertain. The V gene lost 1 base and the J gene lost 6 bases, with 6 bases spanning the gap. Per germline, CDR1 LGHNA and CDR2 YNFKEQ. The CDR3 runs 12 residues. CDR3 in amino acids: CASSQVTHGYTF. The CDR3 DNA reads TGTGCCAGCAGCCAAGTTACCCATGGCTACACCTTC.

This clone has only a few counts. V gene TRBV29-1 combines with J gene TRBJ2-7, with D unresolved. This CDR3 contains 14 residues. Germline CDR1 SQVTM, CDR2 ANQGSEA. In DNA, the CDR3 is TGCGGATGCTCTATGGTCCCCCTCTCGTACGAGCAGTACTTC. Translated: CGCSMVPLSYEQYF.